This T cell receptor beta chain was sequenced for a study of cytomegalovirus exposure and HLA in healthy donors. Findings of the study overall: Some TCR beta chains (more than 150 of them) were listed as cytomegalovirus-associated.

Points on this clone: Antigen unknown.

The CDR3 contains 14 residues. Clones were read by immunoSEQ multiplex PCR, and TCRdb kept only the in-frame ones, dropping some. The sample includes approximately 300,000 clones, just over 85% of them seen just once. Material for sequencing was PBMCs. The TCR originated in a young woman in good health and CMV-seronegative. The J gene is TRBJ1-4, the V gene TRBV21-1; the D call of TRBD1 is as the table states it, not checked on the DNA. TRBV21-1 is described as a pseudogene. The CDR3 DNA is TGTGCCAGCAGCGAAAAACAGGGGGATGAAAAACTGTTTTTT. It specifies CASSEKQGDEKLFF.